The 12 T cell receptor beta chains reported below all come from one sample, sequenced in a study of control samples from healthy donors and cancer patients. Measured with immunoSEQ multiplex PCR; TCRdb has only the in-frame clones, and not every one. The sample spans around 190,000 clones; the ten largest clones claim less than 2.5%. The material sequenced was blood. The receptors derive from a woman aged 25 to 39 in good health.

V gene TRBV27 combines with J gene TRBJ1-4; D gene unclear. Trimming took off 4 bases at V and 8 bases at J, with 20 bases between the two ends. The V gene's germline CDR1 is MNHEY and CDR2 SMNVEV (reference sequence). CDR3 size: 16 residues. CDR3 in DNA: TGTGCCAGCAGTTATAATACGGGCTCCTTCGGCGAAAAACTGTTTTTT. Its translation: CASSYNTGSFGEKLFF.

The rearrangement links TRBV27 to TRBJ1-1; possibly TRBD1 for D (5 bases). Germline CDR1 MNHEY, CDR2 SMNVEV (reference sequence). The CDR3 sequence is 16 residues long. With 1 base removed from V and 1 base from J, the gap between germline ends came to 13 bases. CDR3 nucleotides: TGTGCCAGCAGTTTATATGACAGATTTTCGAACACTGAAGCTTTCTTT. Amino acids: CASSLYDRFSNTEAFF.

The chain employs TRBV3-1 (or the pseudogene TRBV3-2) and TRBJ1-2; D is perhaps TRBD1 (5 bases). Trimming removed 1 base from V and 2 bases from J, with 14 bases in between. CDR1 and CDR2 (germline): LGHDT, YNNKEL (reference sequence). CDR3 length equals 16 residues. The CDR3: CASSQVQDRANYGYTF. The CDR3 DNA reads TGTGCCAGCAGCCAAGTACAGGACCGAGCCAACTATGGCTACACCTTC.

Note on this clone: Other DNA sequences in the same sample also yield this CDR3. V usage is TRBV28 and J usage is TRBJ2-3, with D possibly being TRBD1 (6 bases). The V end lost 6 bases, the J end lost 0 bases, and 16 bases lay between the germline ends. This CDR3 contains 16 residues. Germline V gives CDR1 MDHEN, CDR2 SYDVKM. DNA of the CDR3: TGTGCCAGCAGCCAGACAGGAGTACTTAGCACAGATACGCAGTATTTT. It yields the protein CASSQTGVLSTDTQYF.

J is TRBJ2-7 and V is TRBV6-5; a weak D match, TRBD1 (7 bases). CDR1 is MNHEY, CDR2 SVGAGI, per germline. This CDR3 is 15 amino acids long. V lost 1 base and J lost 4, with 14 bases in between. For the CDR3, the DNA is TGTGCCAGCAGTTACTTTGGAGGGACAGCGTACGAGCAGTACTTC. Translating gives CASSYFGGTAYEQYF.

The rearrangement links TRBV28 to TRBJ1-1; no firm D call. The V end lost 3 bases, the J end lost 1 base, and 9 bases lay between the germline ends. From germline, CDR1 is MDHEN and CDR2 SYDVKM. The CDR3 spans 14 residues. The DNA for the CDR3 is TGTGCCAGCAGTTTCTCCTGGGGGAACACTGAAGCTTTCTTT. Translation gives CASSFSWGNTEAFF.

The genes are TRBV6-6 and TRBJ2-1, with 7 bases aligning to TRBD2. The V segment lost 6 bases and the J segment 6 bases; nucleotides outside the gene matches: 11. Germline CDR1 reads MNHNY; CDR2 reads SVGAGI (reference sequence). CDR3 length equals 15 residues. Here the CDR3 reads CASSLLGGSGNEQFF. In nucleotides, the CDR3 is TGTGCCAGCAGCCTACTCGGGGGGTCAGGCAATGAGCAGTTCTTC.

This chain joins TRBV6-5 and TRBJ1-2; 7 bases match TRBD1. The V gene end was trimmed by 0 bases and the J gene end by 6 bases; junction bases not matched to a gene: 4. The CDR3 totals 14 residues. Per germline, CDR1 MNHEY and CDR2 SVGAGI. In nucleotides, the CDR3 is TGTGCCAGCAGTTACTCGAACAGGGGTAATGGCTACACCTTC. Translation: CASSYSNRGNGYTF.

V usage is TRBV7-9 and J usage is TRBJ2-2, with D hard to call. The CDR3 is 14 amino acids. Trimming removed 2 bases from V and 3 bases from J, with 7 bases in between. From germline, CDR1 is SEHNR and CDR2 FQNEAQ (reference sequence). The DNA for the CDR3 is TGTGCCAGCAGCTTATTCGACTACACCGGGGAGCTGTTTTTT. It specifies CASSLFDYTGELFF.

J is TRBJ1-1 and V is TRBV5-1; weak D call: TRBD1 (5 bases). This CDR3 spans 12 amino acids. Trimming shortened V by 4 bases and J by 6 bases, and 10 bases separated the two germline ends. The germline CDR1 and CDR2 sequences are SGHRS and YFSETQ. The CDR3 protein is CASSVEGAEAFF. CDR3 sequence (DNA): TGCGCCAGCAGCGTCGAAGGGGCTGAAGCTTTCTTT.

The chain is built from TRBV4-3 and TRBJ2-4; 8 positions agree with TRBD2. Germline values: CDR1 LGHNA, CDR2 YSLEER. The V gene end was trimmed by 0 bases and the J gene end by 8 bases; junction bases not matched to a gene: 9. The CDR3 runs 16 residues. In DNA, the CDR3 is TGCGCCAGCAGCCAAGATCGTGAGCGGGGGCGTTACATTCAGTACTTC. It specifies CASSQDRERGRYIQYF.

The chain combines TRBV7-9 with TRBJ1-1; D ambiguous. Germline CDR1 is SEHNR and CDR2 is FQNEAQ (reference sequence). The germline V and J ends were trimmed by 2 bases and 1 base, with 14 bases remaining between them. CDR3 length: 16 residues. CDR3 DNA: TGTGCCAGCAGCTTACTCGTCCGCCCTGAGAACACTGAAGCTTTCTTT. Residues: CASSLLVRPENTEAFF. Supplemented by reference TRBV7-9 and TRBJ1-1, the full variable domain reads DTGVSQNPRHKITKRGQNVTFRCDPISEHNRLYWYRQTLGQGPEFLTYFQNEAQLEKSRLLSDRFSAERPKGSFSTLEIQRTEQGDSAMYLCASSLLVRPENTEAFFGQGTRLTVV.